This T cell receptor beta chain was retrieved from a study of shared clonotypes between healthy human individuals. Study at large: CD8 memory received one plate per donor, CD8 naive two, CD4 memory three and CD4 naive three.

The study, taken as a whole, reports: Clonotype sharing across a few donors was observed for 5% to 6.5% of naive CD4 clonotypes.

Trimming left V 3 bases short and J 3 bases short, with 9 bases between. This CDR3 comprises 13 residues. CDR1 and CDR2 (germline): MNHEY, SMNVEV (reference sequence). Some clones are missing from TCRdb's copy, which holds only in-frame ones; the method was immunoSEQ multiplex PCR. The data show around 550,000 clones, with around 96% seen just once and less than 0.06% held by the top ten. About this clone itself: Its antigen remains unidentified.

The sample was naive CD4+ T cells sorted from blood. Subset given: CD45RA+ positively selected. This TCR came from a woman aged 25 to 39 in good health. The J gene is TRBJ2-7, the V gene TRBV27; no firm D call. CDR3 sequence (DNA): TGTGCCAGCAGTTTCTCTCCCAACTACGAGCAGTACTTC. Encoded protein: CASSFSPNYEQYF.